The T cell receptor beta chain under discussion was sequenced for a study of CD8+CD57+ T cells in acquired aplastic anemia. The wider study: DNA recovered from sorted CD4+ and CD8+ cells had a mean of approximately 3.2 ug.

Before being chosen for sequencing, patients had shown CD8+CD57+ cell expansion by flow cytometry. Patients were therapy-naive when their blood was sampled. The template for TCR beta VDJ and CDR3 sequence profiling was genomic DNA. Each CDR3 protein gets one entry after TCRdb re-called the reads with MiXCR. Among a few hundred thousand distinct CDR3 sequences listed, roughly a third were seen once. Study-wide results and caveats: There were 25 to 35 CD8+ CDR3 sequences that occurred in both patients and controls.

This CDR3 has 16 amino acids. Germline loops: CDR1 MGHDK, CDR2 SYGVNS. About this clonotype itself: Its target is not known. A read error may account for a junction end that differs from germline.

J is TRBJ2-7 and V is TRBV25-1; 7 bases agree with TRBD2. The sequenced sample consisted of sorted CD4+, CD8+, or CD8+CD57+ T cells (not recorded which) from PBMCs. The clonotype was recovered from a human donor with aplastic anemia. The CDR3: CASSDVGGGLSYEKYF. CDR3 bases: TGTGCCAGCAGTGACGTCGGGGGAGGGTTGTCCTACGAGAAGTACTTC.